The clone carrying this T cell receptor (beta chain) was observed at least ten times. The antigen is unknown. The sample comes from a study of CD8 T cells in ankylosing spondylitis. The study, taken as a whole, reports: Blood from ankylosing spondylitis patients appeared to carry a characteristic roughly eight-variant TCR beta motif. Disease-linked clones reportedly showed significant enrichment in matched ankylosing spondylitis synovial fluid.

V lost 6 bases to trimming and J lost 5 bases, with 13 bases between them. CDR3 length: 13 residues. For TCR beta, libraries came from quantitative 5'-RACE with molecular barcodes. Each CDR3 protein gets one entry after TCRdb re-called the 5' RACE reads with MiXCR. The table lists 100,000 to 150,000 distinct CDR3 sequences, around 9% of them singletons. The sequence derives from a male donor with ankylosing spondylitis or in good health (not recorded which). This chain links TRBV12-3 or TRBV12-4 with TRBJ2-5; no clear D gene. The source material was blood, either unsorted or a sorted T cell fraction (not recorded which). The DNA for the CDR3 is TGTGCCAGCAGCCAGGACCAAAGGGAGACCCAGTACTTC. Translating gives CASSQDQRETQYF.